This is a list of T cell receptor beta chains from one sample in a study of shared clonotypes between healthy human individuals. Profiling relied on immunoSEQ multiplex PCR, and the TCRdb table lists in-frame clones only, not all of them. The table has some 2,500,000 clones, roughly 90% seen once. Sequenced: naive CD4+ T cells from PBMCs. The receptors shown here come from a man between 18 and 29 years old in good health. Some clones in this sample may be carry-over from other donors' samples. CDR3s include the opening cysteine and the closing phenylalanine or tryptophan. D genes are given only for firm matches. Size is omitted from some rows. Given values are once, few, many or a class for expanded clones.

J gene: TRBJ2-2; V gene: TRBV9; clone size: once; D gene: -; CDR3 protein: CASSVSSGGGSAGELFF; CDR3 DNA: TGTGCCAGCAGCGTCTCCTCAGGGGGAGGCTCGGCCGGGGAGCTGTTTTTT
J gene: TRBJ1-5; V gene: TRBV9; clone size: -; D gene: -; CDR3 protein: CASSVWTDSNQPQHF; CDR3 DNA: TGTGCCAGCAGCGTCTGGACAGATAGCAATCAGCCCCAGCATTTT
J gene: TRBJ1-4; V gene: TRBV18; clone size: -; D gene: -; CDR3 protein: CASSPATPLEKLFF; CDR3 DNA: TGTGCCAGCTCACCGGCGACACCTCTTGAAAAACTGTTTTTT
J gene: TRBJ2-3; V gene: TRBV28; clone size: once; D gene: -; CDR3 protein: CASSRTERDTDTQYF; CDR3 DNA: TGTGCCAGCAGTCGGACGGAACGCGACACAGATACGCAGTATTTT
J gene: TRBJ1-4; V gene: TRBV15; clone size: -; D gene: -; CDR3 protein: CATSRDFRPRGGKEKLFF; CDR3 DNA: TGTGCCACCAGCAGAGATTTTCGACCCCGGGGAGGAAAGGAAAAACTGTTTTTT
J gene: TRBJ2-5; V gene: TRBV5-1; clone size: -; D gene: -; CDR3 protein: CASSLVRTEEETQYF; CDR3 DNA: TGCGCCAGCAGCTTGGTGAGGACGGAAGAAGAGACCCAGTACTTC
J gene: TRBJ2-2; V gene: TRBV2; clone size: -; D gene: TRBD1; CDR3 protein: CATDRDGTGELFF; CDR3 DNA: TGTGCCACGGACAGGGATGGCACCGGGGAGCTGTTTTTT
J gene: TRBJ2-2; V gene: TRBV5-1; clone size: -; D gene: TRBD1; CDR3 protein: CASSSGQGANTGELFF; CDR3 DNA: TGCGCCAGCAGCTCGGGACAGGGCGCGAACACCGGGGAGCTGTTTTTT
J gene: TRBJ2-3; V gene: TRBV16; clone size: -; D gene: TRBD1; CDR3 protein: CASTRQGTDTQYF; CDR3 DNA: TGTGCCAGCACGCGACAGGGAACAGATACGCAGTATTTT
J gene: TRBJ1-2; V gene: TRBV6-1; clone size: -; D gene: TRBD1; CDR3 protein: CASSDRQGGLYGYTF; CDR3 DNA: TGTGCCAGCAGTGATCGACAGGGGGGCCTCTATGGCTACACCTTC
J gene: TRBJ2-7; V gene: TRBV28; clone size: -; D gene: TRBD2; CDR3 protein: CASSLSGESGTYEQYF; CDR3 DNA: TGTGCCAGCAGTTTATCGGGAGAAAGCGGGACCTACGAGCAGTACTTC
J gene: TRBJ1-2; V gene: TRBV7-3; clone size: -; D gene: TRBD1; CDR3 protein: CASSAGQGTTTYGYTF; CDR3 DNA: TGTGCCAGCAGCGCAGGACAGGGGACGACTACCTATGGCTACACCTTC
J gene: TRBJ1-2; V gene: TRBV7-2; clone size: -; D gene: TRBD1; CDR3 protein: CASSLGQGAGIRGYTF; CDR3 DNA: TGTGCCAGCAGCTTAGGACAGGGGGCCGGCATAAGGGGCTACACCTTC
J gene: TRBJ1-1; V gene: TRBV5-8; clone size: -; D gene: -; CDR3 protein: CASSLAGGAFF; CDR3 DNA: TGTGCCAGCAGCTTGGCCGGGGGGGCTTTCTTT
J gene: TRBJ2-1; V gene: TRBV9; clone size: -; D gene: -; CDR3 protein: CASSVAGDYYNEQFF; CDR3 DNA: TGTGCCAGCAGCGTAGCGGGGGATTATTACAATGAGCAGTTCTTC
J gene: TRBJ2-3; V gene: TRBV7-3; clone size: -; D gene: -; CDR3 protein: CASSFRGVDTQYF; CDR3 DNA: TGTGCCAGCAGCTTCCGGGGTGTAGATACGCAGTATTTT
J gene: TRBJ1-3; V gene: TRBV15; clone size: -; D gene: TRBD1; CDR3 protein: CATSRVGQGFGNTIYF; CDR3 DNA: TGTGCCACCAGCAGAGTAGGACAGGGCTTTGGAAACACCATATATTTT
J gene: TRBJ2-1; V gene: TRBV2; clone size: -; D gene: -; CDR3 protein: CASSERLSPPLNEQFF; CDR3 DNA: TGTGCCAGCAGTGAACGGCTTTCTCCCCCCCTCAATGAGCAGTTCTTC
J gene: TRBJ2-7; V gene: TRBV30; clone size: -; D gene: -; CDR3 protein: CAWGPGSYEQYF; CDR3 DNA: TGTGCCTGGGGCCCAGGCTCCTACGAGCAGTACTTC
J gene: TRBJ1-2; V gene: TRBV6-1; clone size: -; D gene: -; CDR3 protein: CASTLHLGREYGYTF; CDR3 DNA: TGTGCCAGCACCCTACATCTGGGCAGGGAATATGGCTACACCTTC
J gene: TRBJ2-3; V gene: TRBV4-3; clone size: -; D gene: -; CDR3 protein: CASSQDPPSYLTDTQYF; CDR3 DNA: TGCGCCAGCAGCCAAGACCCTCCCAGCTATCTCACAGATACGCAGTATTTT
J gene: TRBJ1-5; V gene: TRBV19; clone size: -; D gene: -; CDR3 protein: CASSMSQGSASSNQPQHF; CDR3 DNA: TGTGCCAGTAGTATGAGTCAGGGCTCTGCTAGCAGCAATCAGCCCCAGCATTTT
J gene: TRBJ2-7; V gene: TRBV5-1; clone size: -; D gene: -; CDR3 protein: CASSPLSTVTYEQYF; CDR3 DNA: TGCGCCAGCAGCCCCCTGAGTACGGTTACCTACGAGCAGTACTTC